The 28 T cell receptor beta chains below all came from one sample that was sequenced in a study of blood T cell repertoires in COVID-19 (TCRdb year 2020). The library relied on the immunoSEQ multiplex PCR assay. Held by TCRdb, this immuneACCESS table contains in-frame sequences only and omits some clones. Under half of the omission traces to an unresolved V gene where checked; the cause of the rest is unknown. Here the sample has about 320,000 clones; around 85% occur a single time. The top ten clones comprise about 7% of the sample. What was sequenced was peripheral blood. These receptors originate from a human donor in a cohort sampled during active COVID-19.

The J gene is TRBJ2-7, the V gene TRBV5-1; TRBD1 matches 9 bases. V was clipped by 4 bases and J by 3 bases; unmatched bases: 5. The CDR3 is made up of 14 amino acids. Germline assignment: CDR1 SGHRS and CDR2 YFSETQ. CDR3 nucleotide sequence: TGCGCCAGCAGCCTCGGGACAGGGTTCTACGAGCAGTACTTC. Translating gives CASSLGTGFYEQYF.

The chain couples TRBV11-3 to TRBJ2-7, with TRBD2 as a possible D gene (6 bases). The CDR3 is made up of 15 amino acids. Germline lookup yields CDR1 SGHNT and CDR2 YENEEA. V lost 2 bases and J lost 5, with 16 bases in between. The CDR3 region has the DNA TGTGCCAGCAGCTTACGCGGGGTTGGAGTCAACGAGCAGTACTTC. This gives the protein CASSLRGVGVNEQYF.

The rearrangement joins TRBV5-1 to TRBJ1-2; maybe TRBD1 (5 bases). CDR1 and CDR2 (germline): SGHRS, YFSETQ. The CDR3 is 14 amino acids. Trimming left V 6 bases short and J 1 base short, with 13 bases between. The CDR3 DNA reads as TGCGCCAGCAACCTGGGGCTCAGTAACTATGGCTACACCTTC. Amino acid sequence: CASNLGLSNYGYTF.

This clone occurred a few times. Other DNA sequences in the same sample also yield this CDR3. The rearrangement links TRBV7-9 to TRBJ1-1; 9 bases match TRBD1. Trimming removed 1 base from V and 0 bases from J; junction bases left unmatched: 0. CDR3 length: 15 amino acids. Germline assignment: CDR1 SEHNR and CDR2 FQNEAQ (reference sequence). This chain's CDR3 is CASSLGDRVNTEAFF. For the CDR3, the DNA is TGTGCCAGCAGCTTAGGGGACAGGGTGAACACTGAAGCTTTCTTT.

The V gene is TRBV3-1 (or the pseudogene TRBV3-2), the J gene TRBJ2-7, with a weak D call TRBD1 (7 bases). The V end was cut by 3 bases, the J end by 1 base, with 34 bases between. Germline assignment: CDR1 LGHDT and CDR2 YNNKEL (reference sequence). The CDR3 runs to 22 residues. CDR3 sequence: CASSHFRCARDSTPGRSYEQYF. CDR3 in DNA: TGTGCCAGCAGCCATTTTCGTTGCGCCCGGGACAGCACCCCTGGGAGGTCCTACGAGCAGTACTTC.

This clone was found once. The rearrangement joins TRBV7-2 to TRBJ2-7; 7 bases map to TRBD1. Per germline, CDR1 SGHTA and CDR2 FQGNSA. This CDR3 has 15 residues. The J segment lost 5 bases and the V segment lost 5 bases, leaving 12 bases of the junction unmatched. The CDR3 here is CASSPTRTGIHEQYF. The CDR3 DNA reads TGTGCCAGCAGCCCCACCAGGACAGGTATCCACGAGCAGTACTTC. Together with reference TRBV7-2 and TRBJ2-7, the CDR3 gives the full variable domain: GAGVSQSPSNKVTEKGKDVELRCDPISGHTALYWYRQSLGQGLEFLIYFQGNSAPDKSGLPSDRFSAERTGGSVSTLTIQRTQQEDSAVYLCASSPTRTGIHEQYFGPGTRLTVT.

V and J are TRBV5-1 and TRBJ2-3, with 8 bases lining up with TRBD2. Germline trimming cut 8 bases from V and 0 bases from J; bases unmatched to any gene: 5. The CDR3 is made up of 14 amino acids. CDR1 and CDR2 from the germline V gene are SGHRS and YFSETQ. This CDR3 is CASAGGRSTDTQYF. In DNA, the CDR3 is TGCGCCAGTGCGGGGGGCCGTAGCACAGATACGCAGTATTTT. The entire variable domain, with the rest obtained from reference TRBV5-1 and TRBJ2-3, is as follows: KAGVTQTPRYLIKTRGQQVTLSCSPISGHRSVSWYQQTPGQGLQFLFEYFSETQRNKGNFPGRFSGRQFSNSRSEMNVSTLELGDSALYLCASAGGRSTDTQYFGPGTRLTVL.

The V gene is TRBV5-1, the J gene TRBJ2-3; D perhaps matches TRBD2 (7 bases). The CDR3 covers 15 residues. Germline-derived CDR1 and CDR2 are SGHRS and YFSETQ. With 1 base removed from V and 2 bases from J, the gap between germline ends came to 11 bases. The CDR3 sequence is CASSLIAGATDTQYF. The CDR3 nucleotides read TGCGCCAGCAGCTTGATCGCGGGGGCCACAGATACGCAGTATTTT.

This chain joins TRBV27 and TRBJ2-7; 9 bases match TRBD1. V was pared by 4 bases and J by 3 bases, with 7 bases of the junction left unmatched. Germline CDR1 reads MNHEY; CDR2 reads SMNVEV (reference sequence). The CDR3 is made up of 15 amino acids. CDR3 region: CASSYSGQGSYEQYF. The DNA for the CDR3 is TGTGCCAGCAGTTATTCGGGACAGGGAAGCTACGAGCAGTACTTC.

CDR3 nucleotides: TGTGCCAGCAGCTTGGATATAACTGAAGCTTTCTTT. Amino acids: CASSLDITEAFF. The rearrangement uses TRBV5-4 and TRBJ1-1; D call uncertain. The V gene lost 0 bases and the J gene lost 5 bases, with 5 bases spanning the gap. This CDR3 is built from 12 residues. Germline CDR1 and CDR2: SGHNT and YYREEE (reference sequence).

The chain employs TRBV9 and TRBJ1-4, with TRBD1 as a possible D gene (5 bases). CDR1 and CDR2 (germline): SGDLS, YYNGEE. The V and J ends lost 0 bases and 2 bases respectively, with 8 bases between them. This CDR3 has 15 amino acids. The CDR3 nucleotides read TGTGCCAGCAGCGTAGGACAGATTACTAATGAAAAACTGTTTTTT. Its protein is CASSVGQITNEKLFF.

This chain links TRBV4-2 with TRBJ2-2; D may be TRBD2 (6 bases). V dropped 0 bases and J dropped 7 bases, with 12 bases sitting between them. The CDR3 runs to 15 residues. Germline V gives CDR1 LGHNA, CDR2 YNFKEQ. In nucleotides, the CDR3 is TGTGCCAGCAGCCAAGAGGGGGGTTCCATCGGGGAGCTGTTTTTT. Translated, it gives CASSQEGGSIGELFF.

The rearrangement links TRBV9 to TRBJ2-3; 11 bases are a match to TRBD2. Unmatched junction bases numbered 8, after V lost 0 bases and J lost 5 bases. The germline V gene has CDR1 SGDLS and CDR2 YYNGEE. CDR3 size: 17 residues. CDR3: CASSVESLAGGRDTQYF. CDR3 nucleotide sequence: TGTGCCAGCAGCGTAGAAAGTCTAGCGGGGGGAAGAGATACGCAGTATTTT.

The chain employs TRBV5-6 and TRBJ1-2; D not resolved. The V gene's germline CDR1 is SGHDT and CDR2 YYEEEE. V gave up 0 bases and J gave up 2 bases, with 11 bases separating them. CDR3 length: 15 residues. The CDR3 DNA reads TGTGCCAGCAGCTTGGGGGTTTCGGGGAACTATGGCTACACCTTC. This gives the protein CASSLGVSGNYGYTF.

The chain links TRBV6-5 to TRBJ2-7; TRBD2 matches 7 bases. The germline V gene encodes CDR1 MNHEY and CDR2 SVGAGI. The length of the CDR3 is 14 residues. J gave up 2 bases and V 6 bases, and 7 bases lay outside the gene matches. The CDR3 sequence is CASRHRGVPYEQYF. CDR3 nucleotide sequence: TGTGCCAGCAGACACCGGGGGGTGCCCTACGAGCAGTACTTC.

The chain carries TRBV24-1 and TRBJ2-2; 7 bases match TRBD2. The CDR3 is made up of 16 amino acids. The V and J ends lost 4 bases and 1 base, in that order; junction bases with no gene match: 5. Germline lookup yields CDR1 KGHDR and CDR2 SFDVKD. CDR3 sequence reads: CATSDPTSLNTGELFF. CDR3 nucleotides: TGTGCCACCAGTGACCCGACTAGCCTGAACACCGGGGAGCTGTTTTTT.

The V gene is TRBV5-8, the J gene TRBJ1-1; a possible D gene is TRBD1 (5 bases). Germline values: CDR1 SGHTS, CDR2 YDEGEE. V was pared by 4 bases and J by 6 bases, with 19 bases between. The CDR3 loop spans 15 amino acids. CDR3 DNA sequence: TGTGCCAGCAGCCCTTTCAGGGAATACCTCGCTGAAGCTTTCTTT. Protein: CASSPFREYLAEAFF. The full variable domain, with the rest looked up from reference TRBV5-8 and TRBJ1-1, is EAGVTQSPTHLIKTRGQQATLRCSPISGHTSVYWYQQALGLGLQFLLWYDEGEERNRGNFPPRFSGRQFPNYSSELNVNALELEDSALYLCASSPFREYLAEAFFGQGTRLTVV.

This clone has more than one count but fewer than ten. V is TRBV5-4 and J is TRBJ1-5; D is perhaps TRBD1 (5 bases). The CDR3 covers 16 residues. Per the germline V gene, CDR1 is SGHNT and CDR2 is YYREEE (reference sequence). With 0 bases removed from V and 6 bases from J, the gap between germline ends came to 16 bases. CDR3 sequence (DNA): TGTGCCAGCAGCTTGGGTCTCAGGGTGGTGCGTCAGCCCCAGCATTTT. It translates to CASSLGLRVVRQPQHF.

The CDR3 here is CASSPEGVLSYNEQFF. DNA of the CDR3: TGTGCCAGCTCACCCGAGGGGGTTTTATCCTACAATGAGCAGTTCTTC. The chain is built from TRBV18 and TRBJ2-1; weak D call: TRBD1 (6 bases). This CDR3 has 16 residues. The V and J ends lost 3 bases and 1 base respectively, with 13 bases between them. Per germline, CDR1 KGHSH and CDR2 LQKENI.

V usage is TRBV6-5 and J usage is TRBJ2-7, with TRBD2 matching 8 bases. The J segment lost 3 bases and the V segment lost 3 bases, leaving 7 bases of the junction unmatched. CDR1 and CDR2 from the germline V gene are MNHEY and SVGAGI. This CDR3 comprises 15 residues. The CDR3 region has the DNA TGTGCCAGCAGTTATCGTAGTAGCGGGGTCTACGAGCAGTACTTC. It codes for CASSYRSSGVYEQYF.

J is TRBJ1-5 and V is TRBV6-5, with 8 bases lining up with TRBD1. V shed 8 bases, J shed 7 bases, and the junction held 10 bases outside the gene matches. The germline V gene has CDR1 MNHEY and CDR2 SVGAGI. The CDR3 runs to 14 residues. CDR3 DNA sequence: TGTGCCAGCTCTCAACAGGGGGAAGGACAGCCCCAGCATTTT. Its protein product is CASSQQGEGQPQHF.

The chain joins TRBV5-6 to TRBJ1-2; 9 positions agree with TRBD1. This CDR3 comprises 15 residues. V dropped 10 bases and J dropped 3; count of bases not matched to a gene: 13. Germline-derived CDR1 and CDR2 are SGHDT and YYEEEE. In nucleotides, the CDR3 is TGTGCCGGCAAACGCCGGGACAGGGTTGACTATGGCTACACCTTC. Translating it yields CAGKRRDRVDYGYTF.

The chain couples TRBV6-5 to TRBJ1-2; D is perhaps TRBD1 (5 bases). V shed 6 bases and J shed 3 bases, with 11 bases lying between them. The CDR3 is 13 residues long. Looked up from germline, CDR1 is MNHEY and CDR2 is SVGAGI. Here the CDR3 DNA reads TGTGCCAGCAGCCAACAGGATTACTATGGCTACACCTTC. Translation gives CASSQQDYYGYTF.

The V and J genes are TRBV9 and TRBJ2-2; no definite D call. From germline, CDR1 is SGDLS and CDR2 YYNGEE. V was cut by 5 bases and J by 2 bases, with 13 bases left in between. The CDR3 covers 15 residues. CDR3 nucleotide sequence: TGTGCCAGCAGGGATACGGGTTCCAACACCGGGGAGCTGTTTTTT. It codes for CASRDTGSNTGELFF.

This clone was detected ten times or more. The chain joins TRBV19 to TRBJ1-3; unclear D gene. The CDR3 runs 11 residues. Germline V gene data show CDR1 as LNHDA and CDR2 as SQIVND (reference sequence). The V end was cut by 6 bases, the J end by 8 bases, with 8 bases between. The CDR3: CASRSRDTIYF. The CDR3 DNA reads TGTGCCAGTAGATCAAGAGACACCATATATTTT. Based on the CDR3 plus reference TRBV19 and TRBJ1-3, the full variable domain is DGGITQSPKYLFRKEGQNVTLSCEQNLNHDAMYWYRQDPGQGLRLIYYSQIVNDFQKGDIAEGYSVSREKKESFPLTVTSAQKNPTAFYLCASRSRDTIYFGEGSWLTVV.

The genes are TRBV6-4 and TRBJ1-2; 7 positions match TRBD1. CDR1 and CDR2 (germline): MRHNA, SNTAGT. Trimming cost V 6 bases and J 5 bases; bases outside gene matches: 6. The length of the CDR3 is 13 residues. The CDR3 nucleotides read TGTGCCAGCAGCCCTACAGGGGAATATGGCTACACCTTC. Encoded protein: CASSPTGEYGYTF.

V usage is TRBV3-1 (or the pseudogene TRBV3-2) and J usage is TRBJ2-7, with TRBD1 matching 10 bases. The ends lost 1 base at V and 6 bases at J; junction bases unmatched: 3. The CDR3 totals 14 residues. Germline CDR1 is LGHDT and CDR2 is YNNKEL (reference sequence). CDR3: CASSQAWDRGEQYF. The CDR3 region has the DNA TGTGCCAGCAGCCAAGCCTGGGACAGGGGCGAGCAGTACTTC.

CDR3 sequence reads: CASSRRASGGAVEQFF. CDR3 sequence (DNA): TGTGCCAGCAGCCGCAGGGCCAGCGGGGGGGCCGTGGAGCAGTTCTTC. This chain joins TRBV14 and TRBJ2-1, with 10 positions matching TRBD2. CDR1 SGHDN and CDR2 FVKESK come from the germline V gene. CDR3 length equals 16 residues. The trim removed 4 bases at V and 10 bases at J, leaving 13 bases unmatched.